The 21 T cell receptor beta chains below were found in one sample sequenced in a study of T cell repertoires in cytomegalovirus infection. TCRdb redid the calling of the reads with MiXCR, one entry per CDR3 protein. The table lists about 680,000 distinct CDR3 sequences, about 24% of them singletons. What was sequenced was CD8+ T cells from PBMCs. These receptors came from a human donor in good health (CMV status not recorded). Some clones in this sample may be carry-over from other donors' samples.

CDR3 in amino acids: CASSYWAGTLDNSPLHF. In nucleotides, the CDR3 is TGTGCCAGCAGTTACTGGGCCGGGACACTCGATAATTCACCCCTCCACTTT. The V gene is TRBV6-2 or TRBV6-3, the J gene TRBJ1-6, with a tentative D call TRBD1 (6 bases). Germline loops: CDR1 MNHEY, CDR2 SVGEGT. Deletions cut 1 base from V and 5 bases from J, with 15 bases between. The CDR3 sequence is 17 residues long.

This clonotype was detected a few times. The rearrangement joins TRBV15 to TRBJ2-7, with TRBD1 identical over 9 bases. The junction had 3 bases not matched to a gene; V was cut back by 2 bases and J by 4 bases. The CDR3 sequence is 14 residues long. Germline V CDR1 and CDR2: LNHNV, YYDKDF (reference sequence). The CDR3 reads CATSRKGQGYEQYF. The DNA for the CDR3 is TGTGCCACCAGCAGAAAGGGACAGGGTTACGAGCAGTACTTC.

Only a few counts were recorded for this clonotype. The rearrangement links TRBV4-3 to TRBJ2-2, with D unresolved. The CDR3 has 15 residues. Germline V gene data show CDR1 as LGHNA and CDR2 as YSLEER. Trimming pared 3 bases from V and 2 bases from J, leaving 10 bases between. CDR3 in DNA: TGCGCCAGCAGCCATCTTGTCGGAAACACCGGGGAGCTGTTTTTT. This encodes CASSHLVGNTGELFF.

The sample holds a few counts of this clonotype. The chain couples TRBV20-1 to TRBJ2-3; 7 nucleotides line up with TRBD2. There are 16 residues in the CDR3. The junction had 15 bases not matched to a gene; V was cut back by 4 bases and J by 5 bases. Germline V CDR1 and CDR2: DFQATT, SNEGSKA (reference sequence). Here the CDR3 DNA reads TGCAGTGCTAATGTTGGGGGGGACCTGCGGGGAGATACGCAGTATTTT. It translates to CSANVGGDLRGDTQYF.

This clonotype appeared a few times. Sequence at one end of the junction differs from germline and may be a read error. The chain couples TRBV10-3 to TRBJ2-7, with D tentatively TRBD1 or TRBD2 (5 bases each). CDR3 length: 12 amino acids. Germline V gene sequence: CDR1 ENHRY, CDR2 SYGVKD. Written as DNA, the CDR3 is TGCTCCGTCTGGGACGGCTCCTACGAGCAGTACTTC. Translated: CSVWDGSYEQYF.

This clonotype came up many times. The rearrangement joins TRBV27 to TRBJ2-1; D gene ambiguous. The CDR3 length is 15 residues. Germline values: CDR1 MNHEY, CDR2 SMNVEV (reference sequence). Trimming removed 4 bases at V and 0 bases at J, with 10 bases between. In nucleotides, the CDR3 is TGTGCCAGCAGTTGGATGGCAGGCTCCTACAATGAGCAGTTCTTC. Translated, it gives CASSWMAGSYNEQFF.

The DNA of the CDR3 is TGTGCCAGCACAGGCCTCGGGTTGGACTATGGCTACACCTTC. Protein sequence: CASTGLGLDYGYTF. The chain couples TRBV6-2 or TRBV6-3 to TRBJ1-2; D remains ambiguous. This CDR3 contains 14 residues. The germline gives CDR1 MNHEY, CDR2 SVGEGT. Trimming removed 7 bases at V and 3 bases at J, with 15 bases between.

The chain employs TRBV20-1 and TRBJ2-7; TRBD2 might be the D (7 bases). Germline values: CDR1 DFQATT, CDR2 SNEGSKA (reference sequence). Trimming pared 3 bases from V and 4 bases from J, leaving 13 bases between. The CDR3 length is 13 residues. The CDR3 protein is CSASRGARYEQYF. The CDR3 DNA follows: TGCAGTGCTAGTCGGGGGGCGAGGTACGAGCAGTACTTC.

Remarks on this clonotype: One end of the junction fails to match germline, which may point to a read error. V is TRBV7-9 and J is TRBJ2-4; possible D gene TRBD1, 5 bases. Germline V gene lookup returns CDR1 SEHNR and CDR2 FQNEAQ (reference sequence). This CDR3 contains 12 residues. The CDR3 DNA sequence: TGTGCCAGCAGCTCCGATCGACAGACTCAGTACTTT. The encoded protein is CASSSDRQTQYF.

The genes are TRBV19 and TRBJ2-6; the D gene is possibly TRBD2 (6 bases). In germline, CDR1 is LNHDA, CDR2 SQIVND (reference sequence). V was cut by 3 bases and J by 2 bases, with 11 bases left in between. CDR3 length equals 16 residues. The CDR3 region has the DNA TGTGCCAGTAGTATTAGGAGGGAGACTGGGGCCAACGTCCTGACTTTC. Residues: CASSIRRETGANVLTF. Using reference TRBV19 and TRBJ2-6 for the parts outside the CDR3, the full variable domain is DGGITQSPKYLFRKEGQNVTLSCEQNLNHDAMYWYRQDPGQGLRLIYYSQIVNDFQKGDIAEGYSVSREKKESFPLTVTSAQKNPTAFYLCASSIRRETGANVLTFGAGSRLTVL.

This clonotype came up a few times. The CDR3 is CATSPFGGNEQFF. The CDR3 DNA follows: TGTGCCACCAGTCCTTTCGGGGGCAATGAGCAGTTCTTC. The chain couples TRBV24-1 to TRBJ2-1; TRBD2 is a possible D gene (6 bases). The CDR3 runs to 13 residues. The V and J ends lost 6 bases and 6 bases respectively, with 11 bases between them. Germline CDR1 KGHDR, CDR2 SFDVKD.

The chain joins TRBV27 to TRBJ1-5; 11 bases map to TRBD1. Germline V gene sequence: CDR1 MNHEY, CDR2 SMNVEV (reference sequence). The CDR3 spans 15 residues. J lost 6 bases, V lost 2 bases, and 3 bases had no gene match. CDR3: CASSLGQGATQPQHF. The CDR3 coding sequence is TGTGCCAGCAGTTTAGGACAGGGGGCAACTCAGCCCCAGCATTTT.

The chain employs TRBV6-5 and TRBJ2-1; 11 bases map to TRBD2. CDR3 size: 19 residues. The J segment lost 0 bases and the V segment lost 5 bases, leaving 12 bases of the junction unmatched. Germline V gene lookup returns CDR1 MNHEY and CDR2 SVGAGI. The CDR3 here is CASSPYPSGGLSSYNEQFF. CDR3 DNA: TGTGCCAGCAGTCCCTACCCTAGCGGGGGGCTAAGCTCCTACAATGAGCAGTTCTTC.

This clonotype was counted at least ten times. The chain combines TRBV6-1 with TRBJ1-2; TRBD1 might be the D (5 bases). The CDR3 extends over 11 amino acids. The ends were cut back, 6 bases at V and 7 bases at J, with 9 bases in the middle. Per germline, CDR1 MNHNS and CDR2 SASEGT. The DNA of the CDR3 is TGTGCCAGCAGCCCAGGGTTTGGCTACACCTTC. This codes for CASSPGFGYTF.

This clonotype was recorded at least ten times. This chain links TRBV28 with TRBJ2-3; TRBD2 aligns across 12 bases. The germline V gene has CDR1 MDHEN and CDR2 SYDVKM. The CDR3 is 18 amino acids. V dropped 6 bases and J dropped 0; count of bases not matched to a gene: 10. The CDR3 sequence is CASRPSSGGATSTDTQYF. The CDR3 nucleotides read TGTGCCAGCAGACCGTCTAGCGGGGGGGCCACTAGCACAGATACGCAGTATTTT.

The chain employs TRBV19 and TRBJ2-1; D perhaps matches TRBD2 (5 bases). V lost 9 bases and J lost 13, with 16 bases in between. The CDR3 is made up of 11 amino acids. CDR1 is LNHDA and CDR2 is SQIVND in the germline V gene (reference sequence). CDR3 sequence (DNA): TGTGCCAGGATGATTGGACTGACACAGTTCTTC. It yields the protein CARMIGLTQFF.

This chain joins TRBV7-9 and TRBJ1-5; 7 bases align to TRBD1. V gave up 4 bases and J gave up 7 bases; unmatched junction bases: 7. CDR1 and CDR2 (germline): SEHNR, FQNEAQ (reference sequence). The CDR3 sequence is 14 residues long. The CDR3 region is CASSSSTGEQPQHF. In nucleotides, the CDR3 is TGTGCCAGCAGCTCTTCTACAGGGGAACAGCCCCAGCATTTT.

This clonotype came up many times. The chain recombines TRBV7-2 with TRBJ1-2; D is unclear. V lost 5 bases to trimming and J lost 7 bases, with 8 bases between them. Germline CDR1 SGHTA, CDR2 FQGNSA. This CDR3 comprises 11 residues. For the CDR3, the DNA is TGTGCCAGCAGCCCCCCCCGTGGCTACACCTTC. It translates to CASSPPRGYTF.

This clonotype showed up many times. The V and J genes are TRBV4-1 and TRBJ1-5, with 9 positions matching TRBD1. Losses at the gene ends were 5 bases for V and 5 bases for J; bases not matched to a gene: 13. Germline V gene lookup returns CDR1 MGHRA and CDR2 YSYEKL. CDR3 size: 17 residues. CDR3 sequence (DNA): TGCGCCAGCAGCGCTGGGACAGGGAAAACATCGGATCAGCCCCAGCATTTT. Protein product: CASSAGTGKTSDQPQHF.

The chain has TRBV28 and TRBJ1-1; D might be TRBD1 (6 bases). The germline V gene encodes CDR1 MDHEN and CDR2 SYDVKM. With 2 bases removed from V and 2 bases from J, the gap between germline ends came to 15 bases. The CDR3 covers 16 residues. CDR3 DNA sequence: TGTGCCAGCAGTTTACTACCTACAGGGTTAAACACTGAAGCTTTCTTT. This gives the protein CASSLLPTGLNTEAFF.

This clonotype has a count of ten or more. This rearrangement joins TRBV7-2 to TRBJ1-1; D unresolved. The ends were cut back, 0 bases at V and 6 bases at J, with 11 bases in the middle. This CDR3 contains 14 residues. Germline-derived CDR1 and CDR2 are SGHTA and FQGNSA. The CDR3 reads CASSLAPSSSEAFF. The CDR3 coding sequence is TGTGCCAGCAGCTTAGCCCCGTCGTCCTCTGAAGCTTTCTTT. Full variable domain (missing parts from reference TRBV7-2 and TRBJ1-1): GAGVSQSPSNKVTEKGKDVELRCDPISGHTALYWYRQSLGQGLEFLIYFQGNSAPDKSGLPSDRFSAERTGGSVSTLTIQRTQQEDSAVYLCASSLAPSSSEAFFGQGTRLTVV.